The rows below give T cell receptor beta chains drawn from one sample of a study of T-cell reconstitution after alpha-beta-depleted transplantation in children. One entry per CDR3 protein results from TCRdb running MiXCR on the PCR reads. The repertoire holds a few hundred thousand distinct CDR3 sequences, with under 15% as singletons. Sequenced material: PBMCs from the stem cell graft donor, taken from the stem cell graft. These receptors came from a human donor who donated a stem cell graft to a child with combined immunodeficiency. Both conserved end residues are part of each CDR3. The order of the fields is D gene, J gene, clone size, V gene, CDR3 protein, CDR3 DNA. A D gene is named only where the DNA matches it firmly. The size field is filled for only some rows; it gives once, few, many or a size class.

NA	TRBJ1-2	NA	TRBV9	CASSVAHRTERDGYTF	TGTGCCAGCAGCGTAGCCCATAGGACAGAGAGAGATGGCTACACCTTC
NA	TRBJ2-3	many	TRBV11-1	CASSLSASTDTQYF	TGTGCCAGCAGTTTAAGCGCCAGCACAGATACGCAGTATTTT
NA	TRBJ2-3	few	TRBV7-8	CASSLAPSRDTQYF	TGTGCCAGCAGCTTAGCGCCAAGTAGAGATACGCAGTATTTT
NA	TRBJ2-2	many	TRBV15	CATSRGASTTGELFF	TGTGCCACCAGCAGAGGGGCCAGTACCACCGGGGAGCTGTTTTTT
NA	TRBJ1-3	many	TRBV7-2	CASSSRTAGNTIYF	TGTGCCAGCAGCTCCCGGACAGCCGGAAACACCATATATTTT
NA	TRBJ2-6	NA	TRBV19	CASSVDRTSGANVLTF	TGTGCCAGTAGTGTCGACAGGACCTCTGGGGCCAACGTCCTGACTTTC
TRBD1	TRBJ2-7	NA	TRBV6-2/TRBV6-3	CASSSYRGQNYEQYF	TGTGCCAGCAGTTCCTACAGGGGGCAGAACTACGAGCAGTACTTC
NA	TRBJ1-5	few	TRBV6-2/TRBV6-3	CASKGRPARSNQPQHF	TGTGCCAGCAAAGGTCGTCCCGCCCGTAGCAATCAGCCCCAGCATTTT
NA	TRBJ2-1	NA	TRBV3-1	CASSQEWQSYNEQFF	TGTGCCAGCAGCCAAGAGTGGCAATCCTACAATGAGCAGTTCTTC
TRBD1	TRBJ1-5	NA	TRBV7-9	CASSPGTDNQPQHF	TGTGCCAGCAGCCCCGGGACAGATAATCAGCCCCAGCATTTT
NA	TRBJ2-1	few	TRBV20-1	CSAKADSLTYNEQFF	TGCAGTGCCAAGGCAGACAGTTTGACTTACAATGAGCAGTTCTTC
NA	TRBJ1-2	NA	TRBV2	CASSEGAGGYTF	TGTGCCAGCAGTGAGGGGGCCGGTGGCTACACCTTC
NA	TRBJ2-7	few	TRBV7-8	CASSLSGQGFYEQYF	TGTGCCAGCAGCTTATCAGGGCAGGGTTTTTACGAGCAGTACTTC
TRBD2	TRBJ2-7	few	TRBV6-1	CASRDPLASGTYEQYF	TGTGCCAGCCGCGACCCGTTGGCTAGCGGGACATACGAGCAGTACTTC
TRBD2	TRBJ2-3	many	TRBV4-3	CASSQDELAGGAPDTQYF	TGCGCCAGCAGCCAAGATGAGCTAGCGGGGGGGGCCCCAGATACGCAGTATTTT
NA	TRBJ2-3	few	TRBV20-1	CSARVPTTISTDTQYF	TGCAGTGCTAGAGTCCCTACTACGATCAGCACAGATACGCAGTATTTT
NA	TRBJ1-2	NA	TRBV29-1	CSVESETGMAGYTF	TGCAGCGTTGAATCAGAAACAGGGATGGCTGGCTACACCTTC
NA	TRBJ1-5	NA	TRBV7-9	CASSSTRNQPQHF	TGTGCCAGCAGCTCGACCCGGAATCAGCCCCAGCATTTT
NA	TRBJ2-4	few	TRBV2	CASRYLSGVSQYF	TGTGCCAGCAGATATCTTTCGGGAGTTTCCCAGTACTTC
NA	TRBJ1-4	few	TRBV5-1	CASSLGTVGEKLFF	TGCGCCAGCAGCTTGGGGACAGTTGGTGAAAAACTGTTTTTT
TRBD1	TRBJ1-1	few	TRBV6-1	CASTRQGGDTEAFF	TGTGCCAGCACCAGACAGGGGGGCGACACTGAAGCTTTCTTT
NA	TRBJ2-7	NA	TRBV5-6	CASSLEDNPYEQYF	TGTGCCAGCAGCTTGGAGGATAACCCCTACGAGCAGTACTTC
NA	TRBJ2-2	many	TRBV7-9	CASGSREVTGELFF	TGTGCCAGCGGATCGAGGGAAGTCACCGGGGAGCTGTTTTTT
NA	TRBJ1-2	NA	TRBV2	CASSPTDSGIRGYTF	TGTGCCAGCAGCCCCACCGATTCAGGGATTCGGGGCTACACCTTC
NA	TRBJ2-7	many	TRBV6-2/TRBV6-3	CASSWDSNRYEQYF	TGTGCCAGCAGTTGGGACTCCAACAGGTACGAGCAGTACTTC
NA	TRBJ2-7	NA	TRBV12-3/TRBV12-4	CASSLVLHEQYF	TGTGCCAGCAGTTTAGTACTCCACGAGCAGTACTTC
NA	TRBJ2-3	NA	TRBV13	CASSSRGSSYTQYF	TGTGCCAGCAGCTCCCGAGGAAGCTCGTATACGCAGTATTTT
TRBD2	TRBJ2-3	few	TRBV5-1	CASSSIPSGSIDTQYF	TGCGCCAGCAGCTCGATACCTAGCGGGAGTATAGATACGCAGTATTTT
NA	TRBJ2-3	many	TRBV9	CASSVERGSTDTQYF	TGTGCCAGCAGCGTAGAGAGGGGAAGCACAGATACGCAGTATTTT
NA	TRBJ2-5	NA	TRBV14	CASSQTRNGRGETQYF	TGTGCCAGCAGCCAGACCAGGAACGGGAGAGGAGAGACCCAGTACTTC
NA	TRBJ2-3	NA	TRBV12-3/TRBV12-4	CASSSVRTSRATDTQYF	TGTGCCAGCAGTTCCGTGAGGACTTCTCGGGCCACAGATACGCAGTATTTT
TRBD1	TRBJ1-1	many	TRBV12-3/TRBV12-4	CASSFGQGLGTEAFF	TGTGCCAGCAGTTTCGGACAGGGATTGGGAACTGAAGCTTTCTTT
NA	TRBJ2-1	few	TRBV11-3	CASSLGVGGYYNEQFF	TGTGCCAGCAGCTTAGGGGTGGGGGGATACTACAATGAGCAGTTCTTC
NA	TRBJ2-3	few	TRBV30	CAWSGGFKADTQYF	TGTGCCTGGAGTGGGGGGTTCAAGGCAGATACGCAGTATTTT
TRBD1	TRBJ1-2	NA	TRBV11-2	CASSRTGGDGYTF	TGTGCCAGCAGCCGGACAGGGGGCGATGGCTACACCTTC
NA	TRBJ2-3	many	TRBV4-3	CASSQDGTDTQYF	TGCGCCAGCAGCCAAGATGGCACAGATACGCAGTATTTT
TRBD2	TRBJ2-1	NA	TRBV27	CASSLYGTSVYNEQFF	TGTGCCAGCAGTTTATACGGGACTAGCGTCTACAATGAGCAGTTCTTC
TRBD2	TRBJ2-3	NA	TRBV7-2	CAILPLPGGPPDTQYF	TGTGCCATCCTCCCTCTCCCGGGAGGGCCTCCAGATACGCAGTATTTT
NA	TRBJ2-7	many	TRBV20-1	CSARTAGTAYEQYF	TGCAGTGCTAGAACTGCCGGGACGGCATACGAGCAGTACTTC
TRBD2	TRBJ2-1	NA	TRBV3-1	CASSRPSGGQFF	TGTGCCAGCAGCCGCCCGAGCGGGGGTCAGTTCTTC
TRBD2	TRBJ2-2	NA	TRBV12-5	CASGPGLAGENTGELFF	TGTGCTAGTGGCCCGGGACTAGCGGGAGAGAACACCGGGGAGCTGTTTTTT
TRBD2	TRBJ2-7	NA	TRBV20-1	CSATLLAGIYEQYF	TGCAGTGCTACTCTACTAGCGGGAATCTACGAGCAGTACTTC
TRBD1	TRBJ1-1	few	TRBV3-1	CASSQAWTGEAFF	TGTGCCAGCAGCCAAGCTTGGACAGGAGAGGCTTTCTTT
NA	TRBJ1-5	once	TRBV7-3	CASSRQDYQPQHF	TGTGCCAGCAGCCGACAGGACTATCAGCCCCAGCATTTT
NA	TRBJ1-5	few	TRBV20-1	CSARDYSGAQHF	TGCAGTGCTAGAGATTATTCGGGAGCCCAGCATTTT
NA	TRBJ2-2	NA	TRBV6-6	CASSPAFTGELFF	TGTGCCAGCAGCCCCGCTTTCACCGGGGAGCTGTTTTTT
NA	TRBJ2-1	NA	TRBV12-3/TRBV12-4	CASSFESNEQFF	TGTGCCAGCAGTTTTGAGTCGAATGAGCAGTTCTTC
NA	TRBJ2-7	NA	TRBV3-1	CASSLKDHFYEQYF	TGTGCCAGCAGCCTAAAGGACCACTTTTACGAGCAGTACTTC
TRBD2	TRBJ2-2	NA	TRBV20-1	CSAMTSGAGELFF	TGCAGTGCTATGACTAGCGGGGCCGGGGAGCTGTTTTTT